This entry features one TCR beta chain sequence. Looked up from germline, CDR1 is SGHRS and CDR2 is YFSETQ. This CDR3 spans 18 amino acids. V gave up 1 base and J gave up 7 bases, with 26 bases separating them. In the source study's methods: The authors estimated nucleated cell counts from reference gene primer amplification. The method was immunoSEQ multiplex PCR; TCRdb's version includes in-frame clones alone and lacks a portion of them. V, J and clone size derive from that table, while D and trimming were established from the DNA sequence. The sample lists about 150,000 clones; about nine tenths were seen once. The sample belongs to a study of blood T cell repertoires in COVID-19. Study information: From the United States, Italy and Spain came samples of acute and convalescent COVID-19. Nucleic acid was either cDNA or gDNA, and it came from T cells, B-cell-depleted T cells, or PBMCs.

The rearrangement links TRBV5-1 to TRBJ1-2; D is perhaps TRBD1 (6 bases). Sequences were obtained from peripheral blood. The source of this sequence is a woman in her fifties or sixties with active or convalescent COVID-19. The CDR3 loop reads CASSLSVTGTPNSGGYTF. CDR3 bases: TGCGCCAGCAGCTTGTCCGTCACCGGGACACCAAACTCGGGTGGCTACACCTTC.